This is a list of T cell receptor beta chains from one sample in a study of identical twins. TCRdb called the 5' RACE reads again in MiXCR, with one record for every CDR3 protein. The data show under 900,000 distinct CDR3 sequences, 15% to 20% seen once. This same sample was also taken into another study, of T cells expressing NK-cell markers.

The specimen was PBMCs. All receptors derive from a woman under 30 in good health. CDR3s leave out the opening cysteine and the closing phenylalanine or tryptophan.

J: TRBJ2-2
V: TRBV2
CDR3: ASSLRQGASTGELF

J: TRBJ2-2
V: TRBV7-9
CDR3: ASSPGDRLTGELF

J: TRBJ2-1
V: TRBV4-1
CDR3: ASSQVGLAGANEQF

J: TRBJ2-7
V: TRBV20-1
CDR3: SARPERTREDSYEQY

J: TRBJ2-5
V: TRBV4-2
CDR3: ASSQGVAGGRLQETQY

J: TRBJ2-5
V: TRBV29-1
CDR3: SVYRLRGETQY

J: TRBJ2-1
V: TRBV20-1
CDR3: SARGPTRVNEQF

J: TRBJ1-1
V: TRBV5-1
CDR3: ASSGQGRGSTEVF

J: TRBJ2-1
V: TRBV6-5
CDR3: ASSYTGQAYEQF

J: TRBJ2-6
V: TRBV5-1
CDR3: ASSRQGAESGANVLT

J: TRBJ2-5
V: TRBV6-2/TRBV6-3
CDR3: ASSYSTGGDGETQY

J: TRBJ2-1
V: TRBV20-1
CDR3: SAYKTGIKYNEQF

J: TRBJ1-2
V: TRBV19
CDR3: ASSISRGRRGYT

J: TRBJ1-5
V: TRBV20-1
CDR3: SATGDVYQPQH

J: TRBJ2-1
V: TRBV7-9
CDR3: ASSPLSGQGSEQF

J: TRBJ2-1
V: TRBV11-2
CDR3: ASSPLQSSGHWDEQF

J: TRBJ2-5
V: TRBV14
CDR3: ASSRWSGAQETQY

J: TRBJ2-1
V: TRBV13
CDR3: ASSSPGTGNSYNEQF

J: TRBJ1-5
V: TRBV12-3/TRBV12-4
CDR3: ASSLEGRGPQH

J: TRBJ2-1
V: TRBV20-1
CDR3: SARDLISSFYNEQF

J: TRBJ2-5
V: TRBV20-1
CDR3: SAHRTSGGKETQY

J: TRBJ1-2
V: TRBV7-2
CDR3: ASSFYGGGYT

J: TRBJ2-7
V: TRBV25-1
CDR3: ASSTIGTSGGGEQY

J: TRBJ2-3
V: TRBV12-3/TRBV12-4
CDR3: ASSLAIDSSVGTQY

J: TRBJ1-1
V: TRBV7-2
CDR3: ASKYSPRQNTEAF

J: TRBJ2-7
V: TRBV12-3/TRBV12-4
CDR3: ASLDGRALSYEQY